Listed below are T cell receptor beta chains from one sample, sequenced in a study of tumor-infiltrating lymphocytes in primary liver carcinoma. TCRdb reanalysed the multiplex PCR reads using MiXCR and keeps one entry per CDR3 protein. Of 25,000 to 35,000 distinct CDR3 sequences detected, 76% appear once; the ten largest clones hold 36%. Sequenced sample: liver tumor tissue from sampling region 5. The receptor source for this set is a man in his forties with primary liver carcinoma and hepatitis B virus infection. The CDR3 runs from the conserved cysteine through the conserved F or W. A D gene is named only where the DNA matches it firmly. The size entry is marked missing in some rows and otherwise reads once, few, many or a size class.

TRBJ2-3,TRBD2,16,-,TRBV10-3,CAIRHTSVASTDMQYF,TGTGCCATCAGACACACTAGCGTGGCTAGCACAGATATGCAGTATTTT
TRBJ1-1,-,13,once,TRBV6-5,CASSYLRENEVFF,TGTGCCAGTAGTTACCTCCGGGAAAATGAAGTTTTCTTT
TRBJ1-5,-,15,few,TRBV12-3/TRBV12-4,CAGSFRQGGNQPQHF,TGTGCCGGCAGTTTTAGGCAAGGAGGCAATCAGCCCCAGCATTTT
TRBJ1-1,-,16,many,TRBV6-1,CASRGGYGGLNTEAFF,TGTGCCAGTCGGGGGGGGTACGGGGGATTAAACACTGAAGCTTTCTTT
TRBJ2-1,-,14,-,TRBV11-1,CASSFTGPYNEQFF,TGTGCCAGCAGCTTTACCGGGCCATACAATGAGCAGTTCTTC
TRBJ2-7,-,14,-,TRBV11-1,CASGRNLQSLEHYF,TGTGCCAGCGGCCGAAACTTACAGAGTCTCGAGCATTACTTC
TRBJ2-7,-,13,-,TRBV29-1,CSATGEASYEQCF,TGCAGCGCTACGGGGGAGGCCTCCTACGAGCAGTGCTTC
TRBJ2-3,-,13,-,TRBV11-2,CASSLINTDIQYF,TGTGCCAGCAGCTTGATTAACACAGATATACAGTATTTT
TRBJ2-3,TRBD2,18,many,TRBV6-1,CASSEPASGPYSTDTQYF,TGTGCCAGCAGTGAACCAGCTAGCGGGCCGTATAGCACAGATACGCAGTATTTT
TRBJ2-2,-,14,-,TRBV11-1,CASSFIGVIRELFF,TGTGCCAGCAGCTTTATAGGGGTTATCAGGGAGCTGTTTTTT
TRBJ2-6,-,13,many,TRBV30,CAWSAGGANVLTF,TGTGCCTGGTCTGCTGGCGGGGCCAACGTCCTGACTTTC
TRBJ2-7,-,15,-,TRBV2,CASSENKAVSYERYF,TGTGCCAGCAGTGAGAACAAGGCGGTATCCTACGAGCGGTACTTC
TRBJ2-1,TRBD2,18,-,TRBV7-8,CASSSMGGSGRAYNEQFF,TGTGCCAGCAGCTCCATGGGAGGTAGCGGGAGGGCATACAATGAGCAGTTCTTC
TRBJ1-1,-,13,medium-sized,TRBV7-9,CASSLGAGSEAFF,TGTGCCAGCAGCTTAGGGGCGGGCTCCGAAGCTTTCTTT
TRBJ2-1,-,15,many,TRBV6-5,CASSLGGFSYNEQFF,TGTGCCAGTTCGCTCGGCGGGTTCTCCTACAATGAGCAGTTCTTC
TRBJ2-1,TRBD1,14,-,TRBV6-5,CASSYKGQSNEQFF,TGTGCCAGCAGTTACAAGGGACAGTCCAATGAGCAGTTCTTC
TRBJ2-5,TRBD1,13,-,TRBV7-9,CAIRPTGGGTQYF,TGTGCCATCAGACCGACAGGGGGAGGGACCCAGTACTTC
TRBJ1-6,-,13,once,TRBV6-1,CACNDWMNSPLHF,TGTGCCTGCAACGACTGGATGAATTCACCCCTCCACTTT
TRBJ2-5,-,15,-,TRBV6-5,CASSYSWNAQETQYF,TGTGCCAGCAGTTACAGCTGGAATGCACAAGAGACTCAGTACTTC
TRBJ1-1,-,15,-,TRBV11-2,CASSLVAGRYTEAFF,TGTGCCAGCAGCTTAGTTGCCGGGAGGTACACTGAAGCTTTCTTT
TRBJ2-3,-,11,medium-sized,TRBV12-3/TRBV12-4,CASSSLAGQYF,TGTGCCAGCAGCTCCCTGGCTGGGCAGTATTTT
TRBJ1-1,-,16,-,TRBV4-1,CASSPMGGCVNTEAFF,TGCGCCAGCAGCCCGATGGGCGGGTGCGTGAACACTGAAGCTTTCTTT
TRBJ1-4,TRBD1,16,-,TRBV11-2,CASSKTPGGSDEKLLF,TGTGCCAGCAGCAAGACTCCAGGGGGATCAGATGAAAAACTGTTATTT
TRBJ2-3,-,18,-,TRBV4-3,CASSQYPLGGNSTDTQYF,TGCGCTAGCAGCCAGTACCCCCTTGGCGGGAATAGCACAGATACGCAGTATTTT
TRBJ2-7,-,14,-,TRBV11-2,CASSLDLPRWEQYF,TGTGCCAGCAGCTTAGATCTTCCTAGATGGGAGCAGTACTTC
TRBJ2-1,-,15,-,TRBV5-1,CANRGGTQPYNEQFF,TGCGCCAACAGGGGGGGGACTCAACCCTACAATGAGCAGTTCTTC
TRBJ2-3,TRBD2,18,-,TRBV4-2,CASSQVALLAGGTDKQYF,TGTGCCAGCAGCCAAGTGGCGCTTCTAGCGGGAGGGACGGATAAGCAGTATTTT
TRBJ1-2,TRBD1,15,-,TRBV12-3/TRBV12-4,CASTLGQGANYDYTF,TGTGCCAGCACTCTCGGACAGGGGGCTAACTATGACTACACCTTC
TRBJ2-7,TRBD1,15,many,TRBV5-5,CASSQGGQGPYEQYF,TGTGCCAGCAGCCAGGGGGGACAGGGCCCCTACGAGCAGTACTTC
TRBJ2-2,TRBD2,14,-,TRBV28,CASSMTSVTGELFF,TGTGCCAGCAGTATGACTAGCGTGACCGGGGAGCTGTTTTTT
TRBJ2-4,-,13,-,TRBV10-3,CAISEWTYNIQNF,TGTGCCATCAGTGAGTGGACATACAATATTCAGAACTTC
TRBJ2-3,-,14,many,TRBV25-1,CASSLGRATDTQYF,TGTGCCAGCAGTCTTGGGAGAGCCACAGATACGCAGTATTTT
TRBJ2-1,TRBD2,17,-,TRBV7-9,CGSNFGGGPRSINEQFF,TGTGGCAGCAACTTCGGGGGAGGGCCCCGATCCATCAATGAGCAGTTCTTC
TRBJ2-7,TRBD1,15,-,TRBV6-6,CACSYSSHRGSEQYF,TGTGCCTGCAGTTACTCGAGTCACAGGGGTAGCGAGCAGTACTTC
TRBJ1-1,-,14,many,TRBV6-4,CASSEGGQNTEAFF,TGTGCCAGCAGTGAGGGGGGGCAGAACACTGAAGCTTTCTTT
TRBJ1-1,TRBD1,15,few,TRBV19,CASIQMRQGSTEAFF,TGTGCCAGTATCCAAATGAGACAGGGATCCACTGAAGCTTTCTTT
TRBJ2-7,-,16,-,TRBV11-2,CASSLGLGTEIYEQYF,TGTGCCAGCAGCTTAGGTCTGGGAACAGAAATCTACGAGCAATACTTC
TRBJ2-3,-,11,-,TRBV30,CAWRGTDMQYF,TGTGCGTGGAGGGGCACAGATATGCAGTATTTT
TRBJ1-3,TRBD1,12,-,TRBV7-8,CATGTGGNSIYF,TGTGCCACCGGGACAGGAGGAAACAGCATATATTTT
TRBJ2-3,TRBD1,15,medium-sized,TRBV6-2/TRBV6-3,CASSPAWTGIDTQYF,TGTGCCAGCAGTCCCGCCTGGACAGGGATTGATACGCAGTATTTT
TRBJ2-1,TRBD2,16,-,TRBV6-2/TRBV6-3,CASSPGLADVYNEQYF,TGTGCCAGCAGCCCCGGACTAGCGGACGTCTACAATGAGCAATACTTC
TRBJ2-7,-,14,-,TRBV11-2,CASLDLGVIYEQYF,TGTGCCAGCTTAGATCTCGGGGTTATCTACGAGCAGTACTTC
TRBJ2-7,-,15,-,TRBV18,CASSPLPGETYEQYF,TGTGCCAGCTCACCACTGCCAGGGGAGACCTACGAGCAGTACTTC
TRBJ1-5,-,14,-,TRBV10-3,CAISEYEGDRPQHF,TGTGCCATCAGTGAATATGAGGGCGATCGGCCCCAGCACTTT
TRBJ1-1,TRBD1,14,-,TRBV12-3/TRBV12-4,CTSSPPPGTGMAFF,TGTACCAGCAGTCCCCCTCCCGGGACAGGGATGGCTTTCTTC
TRBJ2-5,-,15,-,TRBV11-2,CSSSFEWNQRESQYF,TGTTCCAGCAGCTTCGAGTGGAATCAGAGGGAGAGTCAGTACTTC
TRBJ2-3,TRBD1,16,-,TRBV6-6,CTNSWTGTLRTDTQYF,TGTACCAACAGTTGGACAGGGACTCTCCGCACCGATACGCAGTATTTT
TRBJ2-3,-,14,-,TRBV7-9,CASSSALFTDTQYF,TGTGCCAGCAGTTCTGCACTTTTTACAGATACGCAGTATTTT
TRBJ2-7,-,12,once,TRBV4-2,CATSQDVNEQYF,TGTGCCACCAGCCAAGATGTGAACGAGCAGTACTTC
TRBJ2-6,TRBD1,18,-,TRBV2,CASSLQGASTSGANVLTF,TGTGCAAGCAGTTTACAGGGGGCTTCGACCTCTGGGGCCAACGTCCTGACATTC
TRBJ2-1,TRBD1,16,-,TRBV12-3/TRBV12-4,CTSSSRTGVSYNEQFF,TGCACCAGCAGTTCTCGGACAGGAGTCTCCTACAATGAGCAGTTCTTC
TRBJ2-3,TRBD2,14,-,TRBV29-1,CSVDYGRTGDTQFF,TGCAGCGTTGATTACGGGAGGACCGGAGATACGCAGTTTTTT
TRBJ2-2,-,13,-,TRBV6-6,CADSITNTGELFF,TGTGCCGACAGCATTACGAACACCGGGGAGCTGTTTTTT
TRBJ1-2,TRBD1,13,-,TRBV5-6,CTSSQVGTGGYTF,TGTACCAGCAGCCAGGTTGGGACAGGAGGCTACACCTTC
TRBJ1-5,-,14,-,TRBV10-3,CTISEYEGDQPQCF,TGTACCATCAGTGAGTATGAGGGCGATCAGCCCCAGTGTTTT